This T cell receptor (beta chain) was identified in a study of T cell responses to AZD1222 COVID-19 vaccine. This table comes from immunoSEQ multiplex PCR, and its TCRdb copy is limited to in-frame clones, with some not included. The profile shows approximately 130,000 clones, roughly 92% of them singletons. The CDR3 contains 15 residues. Trimming pared 3 bases from V and 7 bases from J, leaving 15 bases between. Germline V gene sequence: CDR1 LNHDA, CDR2 SQIVND (reference sequence). This sequence originates from an adult who received the AZD1222 COVID-19 vaccine. The chain couples TRBV19 to TRBJ1-4; D ambiguous. This sample comprised peripheral blood, obtained 28 days after the second AZD1222 dose. CDR3 bases: TGTGCCAGTAGTATCGGCCAGGCTCCAGGTGAAAAACTGTTTTTT. It specifies CASSIGQAPGEKLFF.